This T cell receptor (beta chain) was captured by sequencing in a study of tumor and adjacent non-tumor tissue in lung cancer. Study outcomes and limitations: TCR diversity was significantly greater in tumor than normal lung tissue. Patients with more diverse tumor TCRs had worse survival.

The library came from three nested PCR rounds adapted from ARM-PCR protocols. TCRdb recomputed calls from the multiplex PCR reads with MiXCR, one row per CDR3 protein. The table has tens of thousands of distinct CDR3 sequences, roughly 60% seen once. This sample's RNA came from whole unsorted tissue. The normal lung tissue was taken more than 3 cm from the tumor edge. Donors were chemotherapy-naive, newly diagnosed lung cancer surgical patients in China, August–late 2014. This clonotype was seen at least ten times. Antigen: not known. V lost 3 bases, J lost 6 bases, and 1 base stayed unmatched. The CDR3 runs to 14 residues. Germline loops: CDR1 ENHRY, CDR2 SYGVKD.

The sample comprised distant non-tumor lung tissue. The sequence came from a woman aged 40 to 55 with non-small cell lung cancer. V gene TRBV10-3 combines with J gene TRBJ2-7, with TRBD2 identical over 14 bases. As DNA, the CDR3 is TGTGCCATCAGTGAAGGGACTAGCGGGAGCGAGCAGTACTTC. It specifies CAISEGTSGSEQYF.